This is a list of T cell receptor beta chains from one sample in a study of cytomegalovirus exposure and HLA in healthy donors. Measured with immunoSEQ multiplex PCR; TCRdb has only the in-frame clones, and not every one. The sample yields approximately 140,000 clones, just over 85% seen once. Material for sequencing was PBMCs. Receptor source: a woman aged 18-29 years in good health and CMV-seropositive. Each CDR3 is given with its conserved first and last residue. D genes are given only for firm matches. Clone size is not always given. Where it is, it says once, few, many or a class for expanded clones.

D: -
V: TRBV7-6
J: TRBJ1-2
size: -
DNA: TGTGCCAGCAGCTTAGCGGAGAACAGGAGCTATGGCTACACCTTC
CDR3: CASSLAENRSYGYTF

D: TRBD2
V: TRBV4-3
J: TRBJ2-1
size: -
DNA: TGCGCCAGCAGCCAAGAACGACTAGCTGTAGGTGAGCAGTTCTTC
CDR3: CASSQERLAVGEQFF

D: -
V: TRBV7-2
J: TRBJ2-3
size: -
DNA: TGTGCCAGCAGCTTTTCCGGGCGCGGGCGGACAGATACGCAGTATTTT
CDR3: CASSFSGRGRTDTQYF

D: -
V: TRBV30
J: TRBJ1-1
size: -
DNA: TGTGCCTGGATGGAGGGCGTGTGGAACACTGAAGCTTTCTTT
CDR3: CAWMEGVWNTEAFF

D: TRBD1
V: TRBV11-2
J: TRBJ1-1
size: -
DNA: TGTGCCAGCAGCTTTCCTACAGGGGGAAACACTGAAGCTTTCTTT
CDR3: CASSFPTGGNTEAFF

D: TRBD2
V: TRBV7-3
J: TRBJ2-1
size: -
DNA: TGTGCCAGCAGCTTATCTAGCGGTTACTACAATGAGCAGTTCTTC
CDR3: CASSLSSGYYNEQFF

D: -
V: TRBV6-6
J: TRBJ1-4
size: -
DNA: TGTGCCAGCTCCCCGGGGTACCCCAATGAAAAACTGTTTTTT
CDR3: CASSPGYPNEKLFF

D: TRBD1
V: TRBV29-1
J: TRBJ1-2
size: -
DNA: TGCAGCGTGGGACAGGCCCAGGGCAGTTACACCTTC
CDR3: CSVGQAQGSYTF

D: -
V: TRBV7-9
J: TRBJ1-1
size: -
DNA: TGTGCCAGCAGCTTAGTTTTCGGGACTGAAGCTTTCTTT
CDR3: CASSLVFGTEAFF

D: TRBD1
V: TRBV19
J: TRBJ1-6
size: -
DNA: TGTGCCAGTAGCCGGGACAGGAATAATTCACCCCTCCACTTT
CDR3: CASSRDRNNSPLHF

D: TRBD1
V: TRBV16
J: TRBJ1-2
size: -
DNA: TGTGCCAGCAGCCAACCCGGGACAGGGGGAGCTAACTATGGCTACACCTTC
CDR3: CASSQPGTGGANYGYTF

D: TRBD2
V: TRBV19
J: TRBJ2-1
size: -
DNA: TGTGCCAGTAGTATCCTAGCGGGGGGGGACAAGCAGTTCTTC
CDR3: CASSILAGGDKQFF

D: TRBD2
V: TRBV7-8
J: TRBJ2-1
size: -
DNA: TGTGCCAGCAGCTTAGCGGGTCTAGCGGGGGTCAATGAGCAGTTCTTC
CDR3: CASSLAGLAGVNEQFF

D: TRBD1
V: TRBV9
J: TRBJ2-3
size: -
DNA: TGTGCCAGCAGCGTCCGGGACAGGGAAGATACGCAGTATTTT
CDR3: CASSVRDREDTQYF

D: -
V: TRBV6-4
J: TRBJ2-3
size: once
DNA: TGTGCCAGCAGTGAGATGGCGGGCTGGGGAGATACGCAGTATTTT
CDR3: CASSEMAGWGDTQYF

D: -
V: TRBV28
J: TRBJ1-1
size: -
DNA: TGTGCCAGCAGTTTACGCCCGCCCAGTGAAGCTTTCTTT
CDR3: CASSLRPPSEAFF

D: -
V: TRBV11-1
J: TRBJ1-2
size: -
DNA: TGTGCCAGCAGCGGTACAGGACTACTCTATGGCTACACCTTC
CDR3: CASSGTGLLYGYTF

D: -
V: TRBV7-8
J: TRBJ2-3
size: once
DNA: TGTGCCCTCGCCCTCCGACACACAGATACGCAGTATTTT
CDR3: CALALRHTDTQYF

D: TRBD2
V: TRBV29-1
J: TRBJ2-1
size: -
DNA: TGCAGCGTTGCCCCTAGCGGGAGAGATGAGCAGTTCTTC
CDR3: CSVAPSGRDEQFF

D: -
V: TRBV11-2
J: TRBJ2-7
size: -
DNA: TGTGCCAGCAGCTTACGGGGTCGAACCTACGAGCAGTACTTC
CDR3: CASSLRGRTYEQYF

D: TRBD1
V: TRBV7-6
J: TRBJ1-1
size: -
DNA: TGTGCCAGCAGCTTAAGAGGGGGCAAAGGGTTCCCTGAAGCTTTCTTT
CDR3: CASSLRGGKGFPEAFF

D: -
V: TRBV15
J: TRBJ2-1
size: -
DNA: TGTGCCACCAGCTTGGGACTCCGAGAGGGCAATGAGCAGTTCTTC
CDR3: CATSLGLREGNEQFF

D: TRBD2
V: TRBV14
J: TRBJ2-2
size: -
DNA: TGTGCCAGCAGCCCCCACCCAGCGGGGGGGCCCACCGGGGAGCTGTTTTTT
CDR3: CASSPHPAGGPTGELFF

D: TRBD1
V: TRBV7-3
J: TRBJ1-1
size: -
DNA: TGTGCCAGCAGCCCGACAGGGGGACTCAGCGCCCCTGAAGCTTTCTTT
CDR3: CASSPTGGLSAPEAFF

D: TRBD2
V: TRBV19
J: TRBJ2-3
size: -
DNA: TGTGCCAGTAGTATAACGGCGGGGGACACAGATACGCAGTATTTT
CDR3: CASSITAGDTDTQYF

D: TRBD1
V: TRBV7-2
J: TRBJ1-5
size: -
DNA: TGTGCCAGCGGCGCTCACAGGGGTAGCAATCAGCCCCAGCATTTT
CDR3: CASGAHRGSNQPQHF

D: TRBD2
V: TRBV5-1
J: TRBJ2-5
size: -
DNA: TGCGCCAGCAGCTTGGGAGGACTAGCGGGAGGAGAGACCCAGTACTTC
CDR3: CASSLGGLAGGETQYF

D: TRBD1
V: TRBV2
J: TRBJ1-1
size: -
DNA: TGTGCCAGCAGTCGACAGGGGCGGATGAACACTGAAGCTTTCTTT
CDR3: CASSRQGRMNTEAFF

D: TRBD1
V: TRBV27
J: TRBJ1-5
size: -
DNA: TGTGCCAGCAGGGTACAGGGGGCTGGCAATCAGCCCCAGCATTTT
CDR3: CASRVQGAGNQPQHF

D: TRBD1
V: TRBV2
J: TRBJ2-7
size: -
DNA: TGTGCCAGTGCTACAGGGGGCGCTGGCTACGAGCAGTACTTC
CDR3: CASATGGAGYEQYF

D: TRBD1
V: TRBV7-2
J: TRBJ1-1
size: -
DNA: TGTGCCAGCAGCTTGACAGGGGGCGTGAACACTGAAGCTTTCTTT
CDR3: CASSLTGGVNTEAFF

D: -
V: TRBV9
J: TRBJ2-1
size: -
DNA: TGTGCCAGCAGCGGGACGGGACATACCAGCGATGAGCAGTTCTTC
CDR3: CASSGTGHTSDEQFF

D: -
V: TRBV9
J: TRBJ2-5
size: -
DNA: TGTGCCAGCAGCGTCAGCCCAGGCGTCCAAGAGACCCAGTACTTC
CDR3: CASSVSPGVQETQYF

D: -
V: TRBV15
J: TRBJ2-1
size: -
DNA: TGTGCCACCAGCAGAGATCTCGCAGGGAAGCAGTTCTTC
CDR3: CATSRDLAGKQFF

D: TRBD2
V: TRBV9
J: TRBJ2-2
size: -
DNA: TGTGCCAGCAGTCTTTCCATACTAGCGGGGGAGACCGGGGAGCTGTTTTTT
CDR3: CASSLSILAGETGELFF

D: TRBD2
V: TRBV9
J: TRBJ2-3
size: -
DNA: TGTGCCAGCAGCGCGCTAGCGGGAATAGATACGCAGTATTTT
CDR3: CASSALAGIDTQYF

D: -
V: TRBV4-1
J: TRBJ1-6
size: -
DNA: TGCGCCAGCAGCCAAGACTCAGGGGTGAACTATAATTCACCCCTCCACTTT
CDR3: CASSQDSGVNYNSPLHF